One sample yielded the 30 T cell receptor beta chains listed below, sequenced in a study of T cell responses to AZD1222 COVID-19 vaccine. Clones were sequenced by immunoSEQ multiplex PCR, and TCRdb holds only the in-frame ones, with some missing. The sample holds 35,000 to 55,000 clones, roughly 77% seen once. The starting material was peripheral blood, obtained 28 days after the second dose of the MenACWY control vaccine. The source is an adult who received the MenACWY meningococcal vaccine as a control.

This rearrangement joins TRBV7-9 to TRBJ2-3, with no clear D. Between the trimmed V and J ends, which lost 5 bases and 2 bases, there was a span of 17 bases. Germline V CDR1 and CDR2: SEHNR, FQNEAQ (reference sequence). This CDR3 spans 16 amino acids. The chain's CDR3 is CASSPMALLDTDTQYF. The CDR3 DNA sequence: TGTGCCAGCAGCCCAATGGCCTTACTCGACACAGATACGCAGTATTTT.

The J gene is TRBJ1-4, the V gene TRBV19; unclear D gene. Trimming pared 3 bases from V and 3 bases from J, leaving 14 bases between. Germline V gene sequence: CDR1 LNHDA, CDR2 SQIVND (reference sequence). CDR3 size: 16 residues. CDR3 in amino acids: CASSIRSGRPNEKLFF. The CDR3 region has the DNA TGTGCCAGTAGTATTAGGTCCGGCAGGCCTAATGAAAAACTGTTTTTT.

This clone was detected only once. This sequence joins TRBV7-7 and TRBJ2-2, with D tentatively TRBD2 (5 bases). The CDR3 has 14 residues. V was shortened by 6 bases and J by 5 bases, with 13 bases between the two germline ends. CDR1 SSHAT and CDR2 FNYEAQ come from the germline V gene (reference sequence). The CDR3 sequence: CASSLLGLTGELFF. The CDR3 DNA reads as TGTGCCAGCAGTCTATTAGGACTGACCGGGGAGCTGTTTTTT.

The J gene is TRBJ2-5, the V gene TRBV28; 7 bases map to TRBD1. The CDR3 consists of 16 residues. The V and J ends lost 4 bases and 0 bases, in that order; junction bases with no gene match: 8. Germline CDR1 MDHEN, CDR2 SYDVKM. The CDR3 region is CASSSKDRLYQETQYF. CDR3 bases: TGTGCCAGCAGTTCAAAGGACAGGCTTTACCAAGAGACCCAGTACTTC. Combining the CDR3 with reference TRBV28 and TRBJ2-5 gives the whole variable domain DVKVTQSSRYLVKRTGEKVFLECVQDMDHENMFWYRQDPGLGLRLIYFSYDVKMKEKGDIPEGYSVSREKKERFSLILESASTNQTSMYLCASSSKDRLYQETQYFGPGTRLLVL.

This clone occurred a few times. CDR3 sequence reads: CASSVEWSGNTIYF. CDR3 DNA: TGTGCCAGCAGCGTAGAATGGTCTGGAAACACCATATATTTT. This rearrangement joins TRBV9 to TRBJ1-3; D gene unclear. Trimming removed 0 bases at V and 1 base at J, with 5 bases between. CDR3 length: 14 amino acids. Germline V CDR1 and CDR2: SGDLS, YYNGEE.

This chain links TRBV30 with TRBJ1-1; D is possibly TRBD1 (6 bases). The CDR3 totals 12 residues. Per the germline V gene, CDR1 is GTSNPN and CDR2 is SVGIG (reference sequence). The CDR3 DNA is TGTGCTAAGGAGGGGGGCGGCACTGAAGCTTTCTTT. Translating gives CAKEGGGTEAFF.

The table lists this clone with a few counts. The rearrangement uses TRBV5-1 and TRBJ2-4; D may be TRBD2 (6 bases). Germline V gene lookup returns CDR1 SGHRS and CDR2 YFSETQ. CDR3 length: 15 amino acids. Trimming removed 1 base from V and 0 bases from J, with 8 bases in between. DNA for the CDR3: TGCGCCAGCAGCTTGCGGGAGCCAGCCAAAAACATTCAGTACTTC. It is translated as CASSLREPAKNIQYF.

J is TRBJ2-1 and V is TRBV30; 12 nucleotides align to TRBD2. Per germline, CDR1 GTSNPN and CDR2 SVGIG (reference sequence). Losses at the gene ends were 3 bases for V and 9 bases for J; bases not matched to a gene: 15. CDR3 length: 17 amino acids. The CDR3 spells CAWRSLGLAGGFGEQFF. The CDR3 DNA is TGTGCCTGGAGATCCCTCGGTCTAGCGGGAGGGTTTGGTGAGCAGTTCTTC.

This clone came up once. V is TRBV6-2 or TRBV6-3 and J is TRBJ1-1; D might be TRBD1 (6 bases). This CDR3 is built from 16 residues. Deletions cut 2 bases from V and 2 bases from J, with 15 bases between. The germline CDR1 and CDR2 sequences are MNHEY and SVGEGT. The chain's CDR3 is CASSYEGGQTNTEAFF. DNA for the CDR3: TGTGCCAGCAGTTACGAGGGGGGACAAACTAACACTGAAGCTTTCTTT.

The V call is TRBV29-1, the J call TRBJ1-1; TRBD1 might be the D (5 bases). Germline-derived CDR1 and CDR2 are SQVTM and ANQGSEA. The CDR3 length is 11 residues. V was pared by 7 bases and J by 8 bases, with 14 bases between. This CDR3 reads CSARRGDEAFF. The DNA for the CDR3 is TGCAGCGCCCGTCGGGGGGACGAAGCTTTCTTT.

V gene TRBV10-1 combines with J gene TRBJ1-1, with D unresolved. CDR1 is WNHNN, CDR2 SYGVQD, per germline (reference sequence). V was clipped by 6 bases and J by 5 bases, with 16 bases between them. CDR3 size: 14 residues. CDR3 in DNA: TGCGCCAGCAGGCCAGGAATCATGGGGACTGAAGCTTTCTTT. Translation gives CASRPGIMGTEAFF.

The CDR3 region has the DNA TGTGCCAGCAACGAGGGCCAAAACACCGGGGAGCTGTTTTTT. This gives the protein CASNEGQNTGELFF. The chain is built from TRBV2 and TRBJ2-2, with D maybe TRBD2 (5 bases). CDR1 is SNHLY and CDR2 is FYNNEI in the germline V gene. The CDR3 extends over 14 amino acids. Between the trimmed V and J ends, which lost 7 bases and 2 bases, there was a span of 11 bases.

This chain links TRBV11-1 with TRBJ2-7, with 9 bases matching TRBD1. V gave up 2 bases and J gave up 5 bases; unmatched junction bases: 7. CDR1 is SGHAT and CDR2 is FQDESV in the germline V gene (reference sequence). The CDR3 sequence is 15 residues long. For the CDR3, the DNA is TGTGCCAGCAGCTTAAACGCGGGACAGGGCAACGAGCAGTACTTC. Translating it yields CASSLNAGQGNEQYF.

The chain carries TRBV12-3 or TRBV12-4 and TRBJ1-1; no clear D gene. The V and J ends lost 2 bases and 8 bases respectively, with 9 bases between them. The CDR3 has 12 residues. The CDR3 loop is CASSLFQREAFF. The CDR3 DNA sequence: TGTGCCAGCAGTTTATTCCAGCGAGAAGCTTTCTTT.

The V and J genes are TRBV19 and TRBJ2-2, with 14 bases identical to TRBD2. This CDR3 comprises 15 residues. Losses at the gene ends were 4 bases for V and 7 bases for J; bases not matched to a gene: 2. The germline V gene encodes CDR1 LNHDA and CDR2 SQIVND (reference sequence). CDR3 coding DNA: TGTGCCAGTAGTAAGGGACTAGCGGGAGTCGGGGAGCTGTTTTTT. Amino acid sequence: CASSKGLAGVGELFF.

The V call is TRBV6-6, the J call TRBJ1-3; D call uncertain. Germline CDR1 and CDR2: MNHNY and SVGAGI (reference sequence). Trimming removed 5 bases from V and 4 bases from J, with 3 bases in between. This CDR3 contains 11 residues. The CDR3 is CASSQGNTIYF. For the CDR3, the DNA is TGTGCCAGCAGTCAGGGAAACACCATATATTTT.

This clone was found once. This chain joins TRBV27 and TRBJ2-1, with 7 positions matching TRBD2. The V gene's germline CDR1 is MNHEY and CDR2 SMNVEV (reference sequence). J lost 9 bases, V lost 1 base, and 6 bases had no gene match. The CDR3 contains 14 residues. This chain's CDR3 is CASSLLGLGREQFF. CDR3 coding DNA: TGTGCCAGCAGTTTATTAGGACTAGGGCGTGAGCAGTTCTTC.

The CDR3 DNA reads TGTGCCAGCACCGCCGGAACTAGCGACACAGATACGCAGTATTTT. Translated, it gives CASTAGTSDTDTQYF. The rearrangement uses TRBV6-5 and TRBJ2-3, with 7 positions matching TRBD2. With 7 bases clipped from V and 2 bases from J, the junction kept 9 bases outside the gene matches. The CDR3 is made up of 15 amino acids. The germline V gene has CDR1 MNHEY and CDR2 SVGAGI.

The V call is TRBV19, the J call TRBJ1-1, with a weak D call TRBD1 (6 bases). V dropped 7 bases and J dropped 7 bases, with 13 bases sitting between them. Germline V gene lookup returns CDR1 LNHDA and CDR2 SQIVND (reference sequence). The CDR3 spans 12 residues. This chain's CDR3 is CASIGQGFEAFF. In DNA, the CDR3 is TGTGCCAGTATAGGCCAGGGGTTTGAAGCTTTCTTT.

The chain combines TRBV19 with TRBJ1-5, with D possibly matching TRBD1 (5 bases). Germline V gene sequence: CDR1 LNHDA, CDR2 SQIVND (reference sequence). The CDR3 is made up of 14 amino acids. The V end lost 1 base, the J end lost 7 bases, and 11 bases lay between the germline ends. The CDR3 loop reads CASSIGGDRQPQHF. The CDR3 DNA sequence: TGTGCCAGTAGTATAGGTGGGGACCGACAGCCCCAGCATTTT.

The rearrangement joins TRBV18 to TRBJ2-3; tentatively, D is TRBD2 (6 bases). CDR3 size: 17 residues. The V and J ends lost 3 bases and 4 bases respectively, with 20 bases between them. CDR1 KGHSH and CDR2 LQKENI come from the germline V gene. The CDR3 nucleotides read TGTGCCAGCTCACCCTACGGGACTTCCAACCCCCCAGATACGCAGTATTTT. It encodes CASSPYGTSNPPDTQYF. The full variable domain, in which reference TRBV18 and TRBJ2-3 provide the parts outside the CDR3, is NAGVMQNPRHLVRRRGQEARLRCSPMKGHSHVYWYRQLPEEGLKFMVYLQKENIIDESGMPKERFSAEFPKEGPSILRIQQVVRGDSAAYFCASSPYGTSNPPDTQYFGPGTRLTVL.

This chain joins TRBV7-9 and TRBJ2-7; a weak D match, TRBD2 (6 bases). Per the germline V gene, CDR1 is SEHNR and CDR2 is FQNEAQ (reference sequence). This CDR3 region has 13 residues. Trimming pared 3 bases from V and 5 bases from J, leaving 11 bases between. CDR3 bases: TGTGCCAGCAGCTTGCGGGAAACGGACGAGCAGTACTTC. Its translation is CASSLRETDEQYF. Together with reference TRBV7-9 and TRBJ2-7, the CDR3 gives the full variable domain: DTGVSQNPRHKITKRGQNVTFRCDPISEHNRLYWYRQTLGQGPEFLTYFQNEAQLEKSRLLSDRFSAERPKGSFSTLEIQRTEQGDSAMYLCASSLRETDEQYFGPGTRLTVT.

The CDR3, as DNA: TGTGCCAGCAGTTCCCCGGGAAGTCGAAGGAGCTCCTACGAGCAGTACTTC. Protein sequence: CASSSPGSRRSSYEQYF. The chain couples TRBV27 to TRBJ2-7, with D maybe TRBD2 (5 bases). V was cut by 4 bases and J by 0 bases, with 19 bases left in between. There are 17 residues in the CDR3. CDR1 is MNHEY and CDR2 is SMNVEV in the germline V gene (reference sequence).

This clone has only a few counts. This rearrangement joins TRBV6-6 to TRBJ2-3; D uncertain. V was pared by 6 bases and J by 6 bases, with 10 bases between. CDR1 is MNHNY, CDR2 SVGAGI, per germline (reference sequence). The CDR3 spans 12 residues. CDR3 in DNA: TGTGCCAGCAGACGCGAAGGGGATACGCAGTATTTT. It is translated as CASRREGDTQYF.

V usage is TRBV5-5 and J usage is TRBJ2-2, with 9 bases identical to TRBD1. The CDR3 is made up of 13 amino acids. The J segment lost 7 bases and the V segment lost 4 bases, leaving 2 bases of the junction unmatched. Germline V gives CDR1 SGHKS, CDR2 YYEKEE (reference sequence). This chain's CDR3 is CASSLTGGGELFF. DNA for the CDR3: TGTGCCAGCAGCCTGACAGGGGGCGGGGAGCTGTTTTTT.

In its sample, this clone was seen once. This chain links TRBV30 with TRBJ1-5, with TRBD1 as a possible D gene (5 bases). V dropped 1 base and J dropped 3 bases, with 13 bases sitting between them. This CDR3 spans 15 amino acids. The germline CDR1 and CDR2 sequences are GTSNPN and SVGIG (reference sequence). This CDR3 reads CAWSGPGLFNQPQHF. CDR3 DNA: TGTGCCTGGAGTGGGCCGGGACTCTTCAATCAGCCCCAGCATTTT.

The V and J genes are TRBV5-6 and TRBJ2-5; TRBD2 matches at 10 bases. Germline V lookup: CDR1 SGHDT, CDR2 YYEEEE. V dropped 3 bases and J dropped 7; count of bases not matched to a gene: 6. This CDR3 region has 14 residues. CDR3 bases: TGTGCCAGCAGCTCTAGCGGGAGCCCGGGGACCCAGTACTTC. The encoded protein is CASSSSGSPGTQYF.

The rearrangement joins TRBV10-2 to TRBJ1-5; 10 positions match TRBD1. V trimming: 8 bases; J trimming: 4 bases; junction bases outside the gene matches: 5. Germline CDR1 and CDR2: WSHSY and SAAADI. The CDR3 is 14 residues long. CDR3 loop: CASRGTGDNQPQHF. Written as DNA, the CDR3 is TGCGCCAGCCGGGGGACAGGGGATAATCAGCCCCAGCATTTT.

The chain links TRBV28 to TRBJ2-5; the match to TRBD2 covers 9 bases. CDR1 is MDHEN, CDR2 SYDVKM, per germline. CDR3 length: 15 residues. The V and J ends lost 6 bases and 5 bases, in that order; junction bases with no gene match: 10. CDR3 in amino acids: CASSRPAGGDETQYF. The CDR3 region has the DNA TGTGCCAGCAGCCGCCCAGCGGGAGGAGATGAGACCCAGTACTTC.

The rearrangement links TRBV12-3 or TRBV12-4 to TRBJ1-6, with D hard to call. This CDR3 contains 13 residues. V was cut by 6 bases and J by 7 bases, with 10 bases left in between. The DNA for the CDR3 is TGTGCCAGCAGGCCGGGCCCCAATTCACCCCTCCACTTT. This encodes CASRPGPNSPLHF.